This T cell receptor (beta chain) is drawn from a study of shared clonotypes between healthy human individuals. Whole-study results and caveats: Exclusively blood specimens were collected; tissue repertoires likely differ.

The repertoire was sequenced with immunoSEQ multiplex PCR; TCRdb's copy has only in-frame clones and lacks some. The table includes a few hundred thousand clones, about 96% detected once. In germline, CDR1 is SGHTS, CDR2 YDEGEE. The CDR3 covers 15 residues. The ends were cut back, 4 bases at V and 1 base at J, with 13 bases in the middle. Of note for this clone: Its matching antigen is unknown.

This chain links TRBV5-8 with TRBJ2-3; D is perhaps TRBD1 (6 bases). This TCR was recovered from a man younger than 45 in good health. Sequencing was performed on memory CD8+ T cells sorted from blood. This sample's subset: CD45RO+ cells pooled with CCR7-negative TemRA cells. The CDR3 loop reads CASSPTGIGTDTQYF. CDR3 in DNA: TGTGCCAGCAGCCCAACAGGGATCGGCACAGATACGCAGTATTTT.